This is a list of T cell receptor beta chains from one sample in a study of blood T cell repertoires in COVID-19. Sequenced by immunoSEQ multiplex PCR; TCRdb stores in-frame clones only, minus some. The sample comprises fewer than 500,000 clones, roughly 80% of which are singletons, and 0.85% to 1.3% rests with the top ten. The sequenced sample consisted of peripheral blood. These receptor sequences come from a human donor with acute or convalescent COVID-19. The donor label of this sample is uncertain. The CDR3 runs from the conserved cysteine through the conserved F or W. D genes are given only for firm matches. Size tells how often a clone was seen (once, few, many) or the class of an expanded clone, and some rows leave it out.

CDR3 protein: CASSLTTGRTEAFF; CDR3 DNA: TGTGCCAGCAGCCTAACGACAGGGAGGACTGAAGCTTTCTTT; J gene: TRBJ1-1; D gene: TRBD1; clone size: few; V gene: TRBV7-6
CDR3 protein: CASSLLGGTEAFF; CDR3 DNA: TGTGCCAGCAGCCTCTTGGGGGGCACTGAAGCTTTCTTT; J gene: TRBJ1-1; D gene: NA; clone size: few; V gene: TRBV3-1/TRBV3-2
CDR3 protein: CASSLTGNGPQHF; CDR3 DNA: TGTGCCAGCAGCTTAACGGGTAATGGGCCCCAGCATTTT; J gene: TRBJ1-5; D gene: NA; clone size: NA; V gene: TRBV7-9
CDR3 protein: CASSQEPSGSSEQFF; CDR3 DNA: TGTGCCAGCAGCCAAGAACCTAGCGGGAGTAGTGAGCAGTTCTTC; J gene: TRBJ2-1; D gene: TRBD2; clone size: NA; V gene: TRBV3-1/TRBV3-2
CDR3 protein: CASSEAGSAWVLFF; CDR3 DNA: TGTGCCAGCAGTGAGGCAGGGTCCGCGTGGGTACTGTTTTTT; J gene: TRBJ1-4; D gene: NA; clone size: once; V gene: TRBV6-1
CDR3 protein: CASSFPRGRTETQYF; CDR3 DNA: TGTGCCAGCAGCTTCCCCAGGGGGCGCACGGAGACCCAGTACTTC; J gene: TRBJ2-5; D gene: TRBD1; clone size: NA; V gene: TRBV7-2
CDR3 protein: CASSVYSNQPQHF; CDR3 DNA: TGTGCCAGCAGCGTATATAGCAATCAGCCCCAGCATTTT; J gene: TRBJ1-5; D gene: NA; clone size: NA; V gene: TRBV5-8
CDR3 protein: CASSPGQGVLEKLFF; CDR3 DNA: TGTGCCAGCTCACCTGGACAGGGGGTTTTGGAAAAACTGTTTTTT; J gene: TRBJ1-4; D gene: TRBD1; clone size: NA; V gene: TRBV18
CDR3 protein: CASSQQRGGFPDEQYF; CDR3 DNA: TGTGCCAGCAGTCAGCAGCGGGGGGGCTTTCCCGACGAGCAGTACTTC; J gene: TRBJ2-7; D gene: TRBD2; clone size: NA; V gene: TRBV5-5
CDR3 protein: CASSALGVVSMGNEQFF; CDR3 DNA: TGTGCCAGCAGTGCCCTCGGGGTGGTAAGCATGGGCAATGAGCAGTTCTTC; J gene: TRBJ2-1; D gene: NA; clone size: NA; V gene: TRBV27
CDR3 protein: CASSADRVHTEAFF; CDR3 DNA: TGTGCCAGCAGCGCGGACAGGGTTCACACTGAAGCTTTCTTT; J gene: TRBJ1-1; D gene: TRBD1; clone size: NA; V gene: TRBV5-4
CDR3 protein: CASSPSLAGVPDTQYF; CDR3 DNA: TGTGCCAGCTCACCGTCACTAGCGGGGGTCCCAGATACGCAGTATTTT; J gene: TRBJ2-3; D gene: TRBD2; clone size: NA; V gene: TRBV18
CDR3 protein: CASSLGAFNSNQPQHF; CDR3 DNA: TGCGCCAGCAGCCTCGGAGCCTTCAATAGCAATCAGCCCCAGCATTTT; J gene: TRBJ1-5; D gene: NA; clone size: NA; V gene: TRBV4-1
CDR3 protein: CASSLDRIRGEKLFF; CDR3 DNA: TGTGCCAGCAGCTTGGACAGGATACGGGGGGAAAAACTGTTTTTT; J gene: TRBJ1-4; D gene: NA; clone size: NA; V gene: TRBV5-5
CDR3 protein: CASRLAGGLGQYF; CDR3 DNA: TGCGCCAGCCGACTAGCGGGAGGACTTGGGCAGTACTTC; J gene: TRBJ2-7; D gene: TRBD2; clone size: once; V gene: TRBV10-2
CDR3 protein: CASSLAGGPSGNEQFF; CDR3 DNA: TGTGCCAGCAGCTTAGCGGGGGGGCCGTCGGGTAATGAGCAGTTCTTC; J gene: TRBJ2-1; D gene: NA; clone size: NA; V gene: TRBV7-8
CDR3 protein: CASSLRAGLGDEQYF; CDR3 DNA: TGTGCCAGCAGCTTAAGGGCGGGATTAGGCGACGAGCAGTACTTC; J gene: TRBJ2-7; D gene: NA; clone size: NA; V gene: TRBV7-7
CDR3 protein: CASSLGGFEPQHF; CDR3 DNA: TGTGCCAGCAGTTTGGGGGGATTCGAGCCCCAGCATTTT; J gene: TRBJ1-5; D gene: NA; clone size: NA; V gene: TRBV9
CDR3 protein: CASSRTVYNEQFF; CDR3 DNA: TGTGCCAGTAGCCGGACAGTGTACAATGAGCAGTTCTTC; J gene: TRBJ2-1; D gene: NA; clone size: few; V gene: TRBV19
CDR3 protein: CASSLYGGGNNEQFF; CDR3 DNA: TGTGCCAGCAGCTTATACGGCGGGGGTAACAATGAGCAGTTCTTC; J gene: TRBJ2-1; D gene: TRBD2; clone size: NA; V gene: TRBV11-2
CDR3 protein: CASGPLAGGPGEQFF; CDR3 DNA: TGTGCCAGCGGGCCCCTAGCGGGGGGGCCCGGTGAGCAGTTCTTC; J gene: TRBJ2-1; D gene: TRBD2; clone size: NA; V gene: TRBV28
CDR3 protein: CASTLIENTEAFF; CDR3 DNA: TGTGCCAGCACCCTAATCGAGAACACTGAAGCTTTCTTT; J gene: TRBJ1-1; D gene: NA; clone size: NA; V gene: TRBV6-5
CDR3 protein: CASSPLPPTSFDNEQFF; CDR3 DNA: TGTGCCAGCTCACCACTCCCCCCCACTTCATTTGACAATGAGCAGTTCTTC; J gene: TRBJ2-1; D gene: NA; clone size: NA; V gene: TRBV18
CDR3 protein: CAISGVGGSYNEQFF; CDR3 DNA: TGTGCCATCAGTGGTGTCGGAGGCTCCTACAATGAGCAGTTCTTC; J gene: TRBJ2-1; D gene: NA; clone size: NA; V gene: TRBV10-3
CDR3 protein: CASSRGAPWDTEAFF; CDR3 DNA: TGTGCCAGTAGTCGGGGGGCTCCCTGGGACACTGAAGCTTTCTTT; J gene: TRBJ1-1; D gene: NA; clone size: NA; V gene: TRBV19
CDR3 protein: CASSGGPSGSFADTQYF; CDR3 DNA: TGTGCCAGCAGTGGGGGGCCTAGCGGGAGCTTTGCAGATACGCAGTATTTT; J gene: TRBJ2-3; D gene: TRBD2; clone size: NA; V gene: TRBV6-1
CDR3 protein: CASRMAGPSYEQYF; CDR3 DNA: TGTGCCAGCAGAATGGCAGGGCCGTCCTACGAGCAGTACTTC; J gene: TRBJ2-7; D gene: NA; clone size: NA; V gene: TRBV6-5
CDR3 protein: CASSPTVLSGNTIYF; CDR3 DNA: TGTGCCAGCAGCCCGACAGTCCTCTCTGGAAACACCATATATTTT; J gene: TRBJ1-3; D gene: NA; clone size: NA; V gene: TRBV6-5
CDR3 protein: CASSPPGLTLEQYF; CDR3 DNA: TGTGCCAGCAGCCCCCCCGGACTGACTCTCGAGCAGTACTTC; J gene: TRBJ2-7; D gene: NA; clone size: NA; V gene: TRBV7-8
CDR3 protein: CASSYRTGGRETQYF; CDR3 DNA: TGTGCCAGCAGCTACCGGACAGGGGGTAGAGAGACCCAGTACTTC; J gene: TRBJ2-5; D gene: TRBD1; clone size: NA; V gene: TRBV3-1/TRBV3-2
CDR3 protein: CASSSTGNPTDTQYF; CDR3 DNA: TGTGCCAGCAGCTCCACCGGGAATCCTACAGATACGCAGTATTTT; J gene: TRBJ2-3; D gene: NA; clone size: NA; V gene: TRBV5-4
CDR3 protein: CASSVRESTLKETQYF; CDR3 DNA: TGTGCCAGCAGCGTGCGTGAGTCTACTCTGAAGGAGACCCAGTACTTC; J gene: TRBJ2-5; D gene: NA; clone size: few; V gene: TRBV2
CDR3 protein: CASSPSRQENGYTF; CDR3 DNA: TGTGCCAGCTCACCTTCCCGACAGGAGAATGGCTACACCTTC; J gene: TRBJ1-2; D gene: NA; clone size: few; V gene: TRBV18
CDR3 protein: CASSLSYSSTNEKLFF; CDR3 DNA: TGTGCCAGCAGCCTATCCTACAGCTCAACTAATGAAAAACTGTTTTTT; J gene: TRBJ1-4; D gene: NA; clone size: NA; V gene: TRBV7-2
CDR3 protein: CASSLGSVLQGETQYF; CDR3 DNA: TGTGCCAGCAGCTTAGGTTCAGTGCTACAGGGAGAGACCCAGTACTTC; J gene: TRBJ2-5; D gene: NA; clone size: NA; V gene: TRBV5-5
CDR3 protein: CASSLGGLGFTGELFF; CDR3 DNA: TGTGCCAGCAGCTTGGGCGGGCTCGGGTTCACCGGGGAGCTGTTTTTT; J gene: TRBJ2-2; D gene: NA; clone size: NA; V gene: TRBV7-7
CDR3 protein: CASRLSEAGGNNEQFF; CDR3 DNA: TGTGCAAGTCGCTTAAGCGAAGCGGGGGGAAACAATGAGCAGTTCTTC; J gene: TRBJ2-1; D gene: NA; clone size: NA; V gene: TRBV12-2
CDR3 protein: CASSLPLAGGINEQFF; CDR3 DNA: TGCGCCAGCAGCTTGCCCCTAGCGGGAGGGATCAATGAGCAGTTCTTC; J gene: TRBJ2-1; D gene: TRBD2; clone size: once; V gene: TRBV5-1
CDR3 protein: CASGLGPSGRTDTQYF; CDR3 DNA: TGTGCTAGTGGTTTGGGACCTAGCGGGAGGACAGATACGCAGTATTTT; J gene: TRBJ2-3; D gene: TRBD2; clone size: NA; V gene: TRBV12-5
CDR3 protein: CASRQGDEQFF; CDR3 DNA: TGCGCCAGTCGACAGGGCGATGAGCAGTTCTTC; J gene: TRBJ2-1; D gene: TRBD1; clone size: NA; V gene: TRBV5-1
CDR3 protein: CASSLRLNTEAFF; CDR3 DNA: TGTGCCAGCAGCCTCAGATTGAACACTGAAGCTTTCTTT; J gene: TRBJ1-1; D gene: NA; clone size: NA; V gene: TRBV28
CDR3 protein: CASTGGLAGSSYEQYF; CDR3 DNA: TGTGCCAGCACCGGTGGACTAGCGGGGAGCTCCTACGAGCAGTACTTC; J gene: TRBJ2-7; D gene: TRBD2; clone size: few; V gene: TRBV7-9
CDR3 protein: CASSQSNRAHGYTF; CDR3 DNA: TGTGCCAGCAGCCAATCAAACAGGGCCCATGGCTACACCTTC; J gene: TRBJ1-2; D gene: NA; clone size: once; V gene: TRBV3-1/TRBV3-2
CDR3 protein: CAKKGALQRVTEAFF; CDR3 DNA: TGTGCCAAGAAAGGGGCCCTTCAGCGGGTGACTGAAGCTTTCTTT; J gene: TRBJ1-1; D gene: NA; clone size: NA; V gene: TRBV7-6
CDR3 protein: CASSWGPGLGGKSYEQYF; CDR3 DNA: TGCGCCAGCAGCTGGGGACCGGGACTAGGGGGGAAGTCCTACGAGCAGTACTTC; J gene: TRBJ2-7; D gene: TRBD2; clone size: NA; V gene: TRBV5-1
CDR3 protein: CASSRDSQTYNEQFF; CDR3 DNA: TGTGCCAGCAGCCGCGACAGCCAAACTTACAATGAGCAGTTCTTC; J gene: TRBJ2-1; D gene: NA; clone size: NA; V gene: TRBV3-1/TRBV3-2
CDR3 protein: CASSREQGLTVGGYTF; CDR3 DNA: TGTGCCAGCAGTCGAGAACAGGGGCTCACCGTGGGAGGCTACACCTTC; J gene: TRBJ1-2; D gene: TRBD1; clone size: NA; V gene: TRBV27
CDR3 protein: CASSIPRLYGYTF; CDR3 DNA: TGTGCCAGTAGTATTCCCAGGCTCTATGGCTACACCTTC; J gene: TRBJ1-2; D gene: NA; clone size: NA; V gene: TRBV19
CDR3 protein: CASSQKDTGKNIQYF; CDR3 DNA: TGCGCCAGCAGCCAAAAGGACACCGGAAAAAACATTCAGTACTTC; J gene: TRBJ2-4; D gene: NA; clone size: NA; V gene: TRBV4-1
CDR3 protein: CASSLGGAGSYEQYF; CDR3 DNA: TGCGCCAGCAGCTTGGGGGGCGCGGGGTCCTACGAGCAGTACTTC; J gene: TRBJ2-7; D gene: NA; clone size: NA; V gene: TRBV5-1
CDR3 protein: CASRGRRETGELFF; CDR3 DNA: TGTGCCAGTAGAGGGAGGAGGGAGACCGGGGAGCTGTTTTTT; J gene: TRBJ2-2; D gene: NA; clone size: NA; V gene: TRBV19
CDR3 protein: CASSPDSYQYF; CDR3 DNA: TGTGCCAGCTCACCGGACTCCTACCAGTACTTC; J gene: TRBJ2-7; D gene: NA; clone size: NA; V gene: TRBV18
CDR3 protein: CASSDTSGSFGEQFF; CDR3 DNA: TGTGCCAGCAGTGATACTAGCGGGAGTTTTGGGGAGCAGTTCTTC; J gene: TRBJ2-1; D gene: TRBD2; clone size: few; V gene: TRBV6-6
CDR3 protein: CASSLRQSGANVLTF; CDR3 DNA: TGTGCCAGCAGCTTAAGACAGAGTGGGGCCAACGTCCTGACTTTC; J gene: TRBJ2-6; D gene: NA; clone size: NA; V gene: TRBV7-2
CDR3 protein: CASSSDRGTGELFF; CDR3 DNA: TGTGCCAGCAGCTCTGACAGGGGTACCGGGGAGCTGTTTTTT; J gene: TRBJ2-2; D gene: TRBD1; clone size: NA; V gene: TRBV7-9